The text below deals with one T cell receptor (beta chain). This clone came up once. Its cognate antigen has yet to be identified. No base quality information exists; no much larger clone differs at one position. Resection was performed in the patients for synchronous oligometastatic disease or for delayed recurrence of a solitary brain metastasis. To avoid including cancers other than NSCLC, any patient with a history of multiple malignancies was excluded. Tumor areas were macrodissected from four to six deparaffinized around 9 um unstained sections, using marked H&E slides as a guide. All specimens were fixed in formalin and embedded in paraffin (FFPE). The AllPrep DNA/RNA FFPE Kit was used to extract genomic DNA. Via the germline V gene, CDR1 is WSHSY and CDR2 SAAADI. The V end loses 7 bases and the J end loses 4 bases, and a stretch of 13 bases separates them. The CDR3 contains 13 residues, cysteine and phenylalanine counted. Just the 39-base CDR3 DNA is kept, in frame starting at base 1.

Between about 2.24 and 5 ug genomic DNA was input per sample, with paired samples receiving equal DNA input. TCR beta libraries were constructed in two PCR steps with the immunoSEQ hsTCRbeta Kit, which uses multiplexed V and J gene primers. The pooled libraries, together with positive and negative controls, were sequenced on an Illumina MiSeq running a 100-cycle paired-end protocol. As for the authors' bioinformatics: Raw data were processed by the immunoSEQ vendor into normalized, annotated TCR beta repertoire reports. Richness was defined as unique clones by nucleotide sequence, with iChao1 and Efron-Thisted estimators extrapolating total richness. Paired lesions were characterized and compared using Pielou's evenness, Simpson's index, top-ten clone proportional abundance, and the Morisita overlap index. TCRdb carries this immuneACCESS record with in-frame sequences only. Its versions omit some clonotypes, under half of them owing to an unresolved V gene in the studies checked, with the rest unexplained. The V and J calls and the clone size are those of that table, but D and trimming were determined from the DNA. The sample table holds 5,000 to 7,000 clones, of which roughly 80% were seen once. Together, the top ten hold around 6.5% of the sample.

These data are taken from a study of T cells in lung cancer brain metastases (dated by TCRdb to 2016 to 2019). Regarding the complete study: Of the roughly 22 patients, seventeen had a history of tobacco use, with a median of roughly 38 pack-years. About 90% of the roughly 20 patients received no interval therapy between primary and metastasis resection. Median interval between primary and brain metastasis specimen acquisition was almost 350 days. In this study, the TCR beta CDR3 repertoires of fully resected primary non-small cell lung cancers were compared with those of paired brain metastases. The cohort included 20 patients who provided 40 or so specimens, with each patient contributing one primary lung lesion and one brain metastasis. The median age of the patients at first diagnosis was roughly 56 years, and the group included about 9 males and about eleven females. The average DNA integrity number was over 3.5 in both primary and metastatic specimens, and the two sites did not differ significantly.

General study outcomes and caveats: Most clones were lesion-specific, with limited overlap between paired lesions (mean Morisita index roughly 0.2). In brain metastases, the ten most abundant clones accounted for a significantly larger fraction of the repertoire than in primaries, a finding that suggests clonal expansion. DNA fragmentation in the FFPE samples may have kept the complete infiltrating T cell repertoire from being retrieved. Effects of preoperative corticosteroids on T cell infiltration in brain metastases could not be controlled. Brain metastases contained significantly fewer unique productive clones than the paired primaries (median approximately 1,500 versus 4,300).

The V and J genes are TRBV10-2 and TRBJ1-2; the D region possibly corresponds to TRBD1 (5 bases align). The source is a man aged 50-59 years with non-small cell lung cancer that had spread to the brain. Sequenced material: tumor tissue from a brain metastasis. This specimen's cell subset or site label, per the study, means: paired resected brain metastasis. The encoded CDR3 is CASTPDKFYGYTF. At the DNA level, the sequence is TGCGCCAGCACCCCGGACAAATTCTATGGCTACACCTTC.